Only a few counts were recorded for the clone carrying this T cell receptor beta chain. Its antigen remains unknown. The data are from a study of T cells in Graves' hyperthyroidism and ophthalmopathy. Study-level points and caveats: Blood also showed most of the thyroid clonotypes that were expanded above 0.001. The model made its ophthalmopathy prediction, and onset followed a median about 6.8 months later.

What was amplified from RNA transcripts were TCR beta CDR3 regions. HTBI primers were used for first-round RT-PCR of the TCR CDR3. TCRdb redid the calling of the multiplex PCR reads with MiXCR, one entry per CDR3 protein. The data hold around 530,000 distinct CDR3 sequences, with 15% to 20% observed a single time. On the basis of clinical symptoms, serum thyroxine and TRAb, thyroid ultrasound and orbital computed tomography, diagnoses were made. Cells are PBMCs isolated from around 9.4 ml of fresh blood. Losses at the gene ends were 3 bases for V and 6 bases for J; bases not matched to a gene: 14. This CDR3 is 19 amino acids long. Germline CDR1 SGHRS, CDR2 YFSETQ.

Sequenced: blood. The clonotype was recovered from a woman aged 18-29 years with Graves' ophthalmopathy. The chain employs TRBV5-1 and TRBJ2-5; 16 nucleotides line up with TRBD2. The CDR3 region is CASSYEGLAGGPGVKTQYF. The CDR3 DNA sequence: TGCGCCAGCAGCTACGAGGGACTAGCGGGGGGGCCCGGAGTTAAGACCCAGTACTTC. The variable domain in full, with the rest retrieved from reference TRBV5-1 and TRBJ2-5, is KAGVTQTPRYLIKTRGQQVTLSCSPISGHRSVSWYQQTPGQGLQFLFEYFSETQRNKGNFPGRFSGRQFSNSRSEMNVSTLELGDSALYLCASSYEGLAGGPGVKTQYFGPGTRLLVL.